This entry is about one T cell receptor (beta chain). Assay used: immunoSEQ multiplex PCR; TCRdb lists only in-frame clones, some missing. The sample lists over 120,000 clones; 80% to 90% were seen once. Looked up from germline, CDR1 is SEHNR and CDR2 is FQNEAQ (reference sequence). CDR3 size: 17 residues. The V end lost 4 bases, the J end lost 0 bases, and 18 bases lay between the germline ends. The entry originates in a study of cytomegalovirus exposure and HLA in healthy donors. The chain carries TRBV7-9 and TRBJ1-2; no definite D call. This sequence was found in a woman under 40 in good health and CMV-seropositive. The sequenced sample consisted of PBMCs. CDR3 bases: TGTGCCAGCAGCTCCCAAAGCTCGGGGATGTCTAACTATGGCTACACCTTC. Translating it yields CASSSQSSGMSNYGYTF.